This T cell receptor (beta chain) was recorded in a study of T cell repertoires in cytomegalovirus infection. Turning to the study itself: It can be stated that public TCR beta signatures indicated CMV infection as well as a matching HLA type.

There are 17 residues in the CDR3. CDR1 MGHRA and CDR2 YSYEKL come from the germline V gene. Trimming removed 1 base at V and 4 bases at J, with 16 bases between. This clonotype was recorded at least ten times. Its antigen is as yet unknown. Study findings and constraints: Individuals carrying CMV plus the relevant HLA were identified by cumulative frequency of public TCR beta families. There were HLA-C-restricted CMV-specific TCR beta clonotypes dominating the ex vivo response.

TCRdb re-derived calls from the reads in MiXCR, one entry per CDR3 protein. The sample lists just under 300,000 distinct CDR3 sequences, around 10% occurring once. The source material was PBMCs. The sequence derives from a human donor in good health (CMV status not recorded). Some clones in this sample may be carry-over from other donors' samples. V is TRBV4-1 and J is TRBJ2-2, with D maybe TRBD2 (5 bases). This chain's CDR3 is CASSQGMKYEGTGELFF. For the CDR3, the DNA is TGCGCCAGCAGCCAAGGAATGAAGTACGAGGGCACCGGGGAGCTGTTTTTT.